This is a list of T cell receptor beta chains from one sample in a study of cytomegalovirus exposure and HLA in healthy donors. TCRdb's copy holds only in-frame clones and misses some; the assay was immunoSEQ multiplex PCR. The sample shows roughly 140,000 clones, roughly 80% of them seen only once. Sequenced material: PBMCs. These receptors came from a man between 40 and 49 years old in good health and CMV-seronegative. The conserved cysteine and the conserved F or W are not part of the CDR3 here. The order of the fields is V gene, CDR3 protein.

TRBV7-9,ASSLVANQGEQY
TRBV11-3,ASSLRDRQDTQY
TRBV7-7,ASSLAASGKADTQY
TRBV19,ASSIWSGPKPETQY
TRBV19,ASSILVVGELF
TRBV5-1,ASSLEQTNGYT
TRBV5-3,ARSLGTGGSGANVLT
TRBV29-1,SVGHAGPFYEQY
TRBV7-9,ASSFGQGYGYEQY
TRBV19,ASSISQGWSTEAF
TRBV7-2,ASSLIGGYLEAF
TRBV7-6,ASSLSFEVLETQY
TRBV4-2,ASSQGVSGTTYEQY
TRBV27,ASSFLPPYNEQF
TRBV5-6,ASSLGGTGEKLF
TRBV4-3,ASSQSGVYGYT
TRBV5-4,ASSLGGGTYNEQF
TRBV9,ASSPRDRDDTEAF
TRBV28,ASSFDQGSEKLF
TRBV15,ATSSPSGGASNEQF
TRBV5-6,ASSLTTTGDNEQY
TRBV5-1,ASSRTGDAEAF
TRBV7-8,ASSLGALAAGLQETQY
TRBV25-1,ASSAPDRAQY
TRBV5-1,ASSLEGIEAF